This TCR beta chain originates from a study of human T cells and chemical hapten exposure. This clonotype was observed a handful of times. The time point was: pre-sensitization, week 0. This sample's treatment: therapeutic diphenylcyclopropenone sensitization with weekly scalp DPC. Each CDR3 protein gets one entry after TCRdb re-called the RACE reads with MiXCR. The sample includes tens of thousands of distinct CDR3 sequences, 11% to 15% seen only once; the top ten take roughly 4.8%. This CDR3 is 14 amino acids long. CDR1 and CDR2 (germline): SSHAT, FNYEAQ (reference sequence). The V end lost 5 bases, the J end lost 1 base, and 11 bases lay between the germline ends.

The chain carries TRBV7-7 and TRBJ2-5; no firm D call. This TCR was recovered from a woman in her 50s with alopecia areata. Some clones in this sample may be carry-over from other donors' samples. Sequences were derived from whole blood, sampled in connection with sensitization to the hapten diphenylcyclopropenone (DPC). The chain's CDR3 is CASSPTGIQETQYF. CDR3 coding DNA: TGTGCCAGCAGCCCCACGGGCATCCAAGAGACCCAGTACTTC.